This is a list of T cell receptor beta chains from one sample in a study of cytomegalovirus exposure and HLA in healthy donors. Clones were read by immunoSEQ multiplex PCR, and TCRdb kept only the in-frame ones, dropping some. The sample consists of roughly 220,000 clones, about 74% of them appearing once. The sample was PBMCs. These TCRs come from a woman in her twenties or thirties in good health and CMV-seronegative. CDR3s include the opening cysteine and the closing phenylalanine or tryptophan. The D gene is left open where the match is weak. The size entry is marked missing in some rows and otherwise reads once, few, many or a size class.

cdr3_aa: CVSSPGRRAGGSYEQYF; cdr3_nt: TGCGTCAGCAGCCCGGGTCGGAGGGCGGGGGGATCCTACGAGCAGTACTTC; d_call: TRBD2; j_call: TRBJ2-7; clone_size: NA; v_call: TRBV5-1
cdr3_aa: CASSLPQGMNTEAFF; cdr3_nt: TGTGCCAGCAGCTTACCTCAGGGGATGAACACTGAAGCTTTCTTT; d_call: NA; j_call: TRBJ1-1; clone_size: NA; v_call: TRBV5-6
cdr3_aa: CASSTGQLNTEAFF; cdr3_nt: TGTGCCAGTAGTACGGGACAATTGAACACTGAAGCTTTCTTT; d_call: NA; j_call: TRBJ1-1; clone_size: few; v_call: TRBV19
cdr3_aa: CASTKRGYNEQFF; cdr3_nt: TGTGCCAGCACTAAGCGTGGGTACAATGAGCAGTTCTTC; d_call: NA; j_call: TRBJ2-1; clone_size: NA; v_call: TRBV6-1
cdr3_aa: CAWSVERGILDTEAFF; cdr3_nt: TGTGCCTGGAGTGTAGAACGGGGGATATTGGACACTGAAGCTTTCTTT; d_call: NA; j_call: TRBJ1-1; clone_size: NA; v_call: TRBV30
cdr3_aa: CASRTVGAGGNTEAFF; cdr3_nt: TGCGCCAGCAGGACTGTCGGGGCAGGGGGCAACACTGAAGCTTTCTTT; d_call: TRBD1; j_call: TRBJ1-1; clone_size: NA; v_call: TRBV5-1
cdr3_aa: CASTPGGFYEQYF; cdr3_nt: TGTGCCAGTACCCCCGGGGGGTTCTACGAGCAGTACTTC; d_call: TRBD2; j_call: TRBJ2-7; clone_size: NA; v_call: TRBV19
cdr3_aa: CASSGTGANYGYTF; cdr3_nt: TGTGCCAGCAGCGGGACAGGGGCTAACTATGGCTACACCTTC; d_call: TRBD1; j_call: TRBJ1-2; clone_size: NA; v_call: TRBV9
cdr3_aa: CAISESGAGGNYEQYF; cdr3_nt: TGTGCCATCAGTGAGTCGGGTGCGGGGGGGAACTACGAGCAGTACTTC; d_call: TRBD2; j_call: TRBJ2-7; clone_size: NA; v_call: TRBV10-3
cdr3_aa: CASSPILGGVTGGETSNQPQHF; cdr3_nt: TGCGCCAGCAGTCCTATTTTGGGGGGGGTGACAGGGGGAGAAACAAGCAATCAGCCCCAGCATTTT; d_call: TRBD1; j_call: TRBJ1-5; clone_size: NA; v_call: TRBV23-1
cdr3_aa: CASSLKASGYSNQPQHF; cdr3_nt: TGTGCCAGTAGCCTAAAAGCCTCAGGGTATAGCAATCAGCCCCAGCATTTT; d_call: NA; j_call: TRBJ1-5; clone_size: NA; v_call: TRBV19
cdr3_aa: CASSTRTGSNTQYF; cdr3_nt: TGTGCCAGCAGCACAAGGACAGGGTCAAATACGCAGTATTTT; d_call: TRBD1; j_call: TRBJ2-3; clone_size: NA; v_call: TRBV7-2
cdr3_aa: CASSVDSGGSEKLFF; cdr3_nt: TGTGCCAGCAGCGTAGATTCAGGGGGTAGTGAAAAACTGTTTTTT; d_call: TRBD1; j_call: TRBJ1-4; clone_size: NA; v_call: TRBV9
cdr3_aa: CASSVGTRFVYNEQFF; cdr3_nt: TGTGCCAGCAGCGTCGGGACTCGATTTGTCTACAATGAGCAGTTCTTC; d_call: NA; j_call: TRBJ2-1; clone_size: NA; v_call: TRBV9
cdr3_aa: CAWSQLWSGGGETQYF; cdr3_nt: TGTGCCTGGAGCCAACTATGGTCCGGCGGAGGAGAGACCCAGTACTTC; d_call: NA; j_call: TRBJ2-5; clone_size: NA; v_call: TRBV30
cdr3_aa: CAISEKQGNQPQHF; cdr3_nt: TGTGCCATCAGTGAAAAACAGGGCAATCAGCCCCAGCATTTT; d_call: NA; j_call: TRBJ1-5; clone_size: NA; v_call: TRBV10-3
cdr3_aa: CASSQDMYGTQYF; cdr3_nt: TGTGCCAGCAGCCAAGATATGTACGGGACCCAGTACTTC; d_call: NA; j_call: TRBJ2-5; clone_size: NA; v_call: TRBV4-2
cdr3_aa: CASSSWGGGEQYF; cdr3_nt: TGTGCCAGCAGCTCCTGGGGGGGCGGAGAGCAGTACTTC; d_call: NA; j_call: TRBJ2-7; clone_size: NA; v_call: TRBV11-2
cdr3_aa: CASSIDRSPNYGYTF; cdr3_nt: TGTGCCAGTAGTATCGACAGGAGTCCTAACTATGGCTACACCTTC; d_call: NA; j_call: TRBJ1-2; clone_size: NA; v_call: TRBV19
cdr3_aa: CASRQEVSGELFF; cdr3_nt: TGCGCCAGCAGGCAGGAGGTCTCCGGGGAGCTGTTTTTT; d_call: NA; j_call: TRBJ2-2; clone_size: NA; v_call: TRBV5-1
cdr3_aa: CASSMTGETEAFF; cdr3_nt: TGTGCCAGCAGTATGACAGGGGAGACTGAAGCTTTCTTT; d_call: TRBD1; j_call: TRBJ1-1; clone_size: few; v_call: TRBV6-6
cdr3_aa: CASRLTGGSYEQYF; cdr3_nt: TGTGCCAGCAGACTGACAGGGGGTAGTTACGAGCAGTACTTC; d_call: TRBD1; j_call: TRBJ2-7; clone_size: once; v_call: TRBV6-5
cdr3_aa: CASSPRMQGDNGYTF; cdr3_nt: TGTGCCAGCTCACCAAGGATGCAGGGGGATAATGGCTACACCTTC; d_call: TRBD1; j_call: TRBJ1-2; clone_size: NA; v_call: TRBV18
cdr3_aa: CASSETGVDTQYF; cdr3_nt: TGTGCCAGCAGCGAGACAGGGGTAGATACGCAGTATTTT; d_call: TRBD1; j_call: TRBJ2-3; clone_size: NA; v_call: TRBV6-5
cdr3_aa: CASSEQPTGGEREKLFF; cdr3_nt: TGCGCCAGCAGCGAACAGCCCACAGGGGGAGAACGGGAAAAACTGTTTTTT; d_call: TRBD1; j_call: TRBJ1-4; clone_size: NA; v_call: TRBV5-1
cdr3_aa: CASSLLSSGVNEKLFF; cdr3_nt: TGTGCCAGCAGCTTACTCAGCTCCGGGGTTAATGAAAAACTGTTTTTT; d_call: NA; j_call: TRBJ1-4; clone_size: NA; v_call: TRBV7-6
cdr3_aa: CASSVGTSGAINEQFF; cdr3_nt: TGCGCCAGCAGCGTTGGGACTAGCGGGGCGATCAATGAGCAGTTCTTC; d_call: TRBD2; j_call: TRBJ2-1; clone_size: few; v_call: TRBV5-1
cdr3_aa: CATSRDKVGGLSGNTIYF; cdr3_nt: TGTGCCACCAGCAGAGATAAAGTCGGCGGTCTATCTGGAAACACCATATATTTT; d_call: NA; j_call: TRBJ1-3; clone_size: NA; v_call: TRBV15
cdr3_aa: CASRNRQGDTGELFF; cdr3_nt: TGCGCCAGCAGGAACAGACAGGGAGACACCGGGGAGCTGTTTTTT; d_call: TRBD1; j_call: TRBJ2-2; clone_size: NA; v_call: TRBV5-1
cdr3_aa: CASSVQAGAETQYF; cdr3_nt: TGTGCCAGCAGTGTTCAAGCAGGTGCTGAGACCCAGTACTTC; d_call: NA; j_call: TRBJ2-5; clone_size: NA; v_call: TRBV6-1
cdr3_aa: CASSFVAAQETQYF; cdr3_nt: TGCGCCAGCAGCTTTGTAGCGGCGCAAGAGACCCAGTACTTC; d_call: NA; j_call: TRBJ2-5; clone_size: NA; v_call: TRBV5-1
cdr3_aa: CASSEPLAGGTGELFF; cdr3_nt: TGTGCCAGCAGTGAACCCTTAGCGGGGGGCACCGGGGAGCTGTTTTTT; d_call: TRBD2; j_call: TRBJ2-2; clone_size: NA; v_call: TRBV2
cdr3_aa: CASSPTRGTPLHF; cdr3_nt: TGTGCCAGCAGCCCAACGCGGGGAACACCCCTCCACTTT; d_call: NA; j_call: TRBJ1-6; clone_size: NA; v_call: TRBV14
cdr3_aa: CASSSDRRGNTEAFF; cdr3_nt: TGTGCCAGCAGCTCCGACCGCAGAGGGAACACTGAAGCTTTCTTT; d_call: NA; j_call: TRBJ1-1; clone_size: NA; v_call: TRBV6-5
cdr3_aa: CASSLGGEGPPPYEQYF; cdr3_nt: TGTGCCAGCAGCTTGGGGGGAGAAGGCCCCCCACCCTACGAGCAGTACTTC; d_call: NA; j_call: TRBJ2-7; clone_size: NA; v_call: TRBV5-4
cdr3_aa: CASSPSGTKGNTIYF; cdr3_nt: TGTGCCAGCAGCCCCTCGGGGACAAAGGGAAACACCATATATTTT; d_call: NA; j_call: TRBJ1-3; clone_size: NA; v_call: TRBV7-2
cdr3_aa: CSGQTSGAEQYF; cdr3_nt: TGCAGCGGCCAGACTAGCGGGGCCGAGCAGTACTTC; d_call: TRBD2; j_call: TRBJ2-7; clone_size: NA; v_call: TRBV29-1
cdr3_aa: CASSEFWEGAFF; cdr3_nt: TGTGCCAGCAGTGAATTTTGGGAGGGGGCTTTCTTT; d_call: NA; j_call: TRBJ1-1; clone_size: NA; v_call: TRBV2
cdr3_aa: CASTREAREQYF; cdr3_nt: TGTGCCAGCACCCGCGAGGCTCGAGAGCAGTACTTC; d_call: NA; j_call: TRBJ2-7; clone_size: few; v_call: TRBV2
cdr3_aa: CASSRTTGSSYEQYF; cdr3_nt: TGTGCCAGCAGCCGAACTACAGGTAGCTCCTACGAGCAGTACTTC; d_call: NA; j_call: TRBJ2-7; clone_size: NA; v_call: TRBV9
cdr3_aa: CASSFLHELAQGLGYTF; cdr3_nt: TGTGCCAGCAGTTTCCTACACGAGCTAGCGCAAGGTTTGGGCTACACCTTC; d_call: NA; j_call: TRBJ1-2; clone_size: once; v_call: TRBV27
cdr3_aa: CASSQDFGSTEAFF; cdr3_nt: TGTGCCAGCAGCCAAGACTTCGGGTCCACTGAAGCTTTCTTT; d_call: NA; j_call: TRBJ1-1; clone_size: once; v_call: TRBV6-1
cdr3_aa: CASSFGSGDNNEQFF; cdr3_nt: TGCGCCAGCAGCTTTGGCAGCGGGGACAACAATGAGCAGTTCTTC; d_call: NA; j_call: TRBJ2-1; clone_size: NA; v_call: TRBV5-1
cdr3_aa: CASSPRGRDYEQYF; cdr3_nt: TGTGCCAGCTCACCCCGGGGTAGGGACTACGAGCAGTACTTC; d_call: NA; j_call: TRBJ2-7; clone_size: NA; v_call: TRBV18
cdr3_aa: CASSLDMEETQYF; cdr3_nt: TGTGCCAGCAGCTTAGACATGGAAGAGACCCAGTACTTC; d_call: NA; j_call: TRBJ2-5; clone_size: NA; v_call: TRBV7-9